This T cell receptor beta chain was sequenced for a study of cytomegalovirus exposure and HLA in healthy donors. About the study: A previous analysis identified approximately 110 million unique TCR beta sequences derived from some 200 million T cells. Study observations and caveats: Sequencing artifact likely explains a cluster of highly shared sequence variants.

This CDR3 contains 12 residues. Germline assignment: CDR1 GTSNPN and CDR2 SVGIG (reference sequence). The PCR contained 60 Vbeta and 13 Jbeta primers. Method: immunoSEQ multiplex PCR; TCRdb's copy keeps in-frame clones and lacks some. The data show around 190,000 clones, about three quarters seen once. Comments on this clone: Its specificity is unknown.

This chain links TRBV30 with TRBJ2-3; a weak D match, TRBD2 (5 bases). The sample was PBMCs. This clonotype was sampled from a woman aged 40 to 49 in good health and CMV-seronegative. The CDR3 DNA reads TGTGGCATCAGAGGGAGCACAGATACGCAGTATTTT. It is translated as CGIRGSTDTQYF.